A selection of T cell receptor beta chains follows, all from one sample in a study of shared clonotypes between healthy human individuals. Profiling relied on immunoSEQ multiplex PCR, and the TCRdb table lists in-frame clones only, not all of them. The sample contains around 2.1 million clones, about 92% of which appear only once. Material: naive CD8+ T cells from PBMCs. The receptors stem from a man younger than 35 in good health. Some clones in this sample may be carry-over from other donors' samples. Each CDR3 is given with its conserved first and last residue. The D gene is left open where the match is weak. Expanded clones get a size class; other rows say once, few or many, or leave the size out.

size: once; J: TRBJ2-7; V: TRBV27; D: -; DNA: TGTGCCAGCCGTTCTAAGGGGCGCGAGCAGTACTTC; CDR3: CASRSKGREQYF
size: -; J: TRBJ2-1; V: TRBV29-1; D: -; DNA: TGCAGCGTTGAGGGCAGTTACAATGAGCAGTTCTTC; CDR3: CSVEGSYNEQFF
size: -; J: TRBJ2-2; V: TRBV10-3; D: -; DNA: TGTGCCATCAGTGTTGAAGGCTTCACCGGGGAGCTGTTTTTT; CDR3: CAISVEGFTGELFF
size: -; J: TRBJ1-1; V: TRBV6-1; D: -; DNA: TGTGCCAGCAGCCCCTCTTGGGGGGGTGGGACTGAAGCTTTCTTT; CDR3: CASSPSWGGGTEAFF
size: -; J: TRBJ2-1; V: TRBV19; D: -; DNA: TGTGCCAGTACCCGACTAGGCCTCTACAATGAGCAGTTCTTC; CDR3: CASTRLGLYNEQFF
size: -; J: TRBJ1-2; V: TRBV28; D: TRBD1; DNA: TGTGCCAGCAGTTTCCACCTCCAAGGGGGCCTGTCTTATGGCTACACCTTC; CDR3: CASSFHLQGGLSYGYTF
size: -; J: TRBJ1-5; V: TRBV7-9; D: TRBD1; DNA: TGTGCCAGCAGCTCAGGACAGGGGGTTTTCGGTCAGCCCCAGCATTTT; CDR3: CASSSGQGVFGQPQHF
size: -; J: TRBJ1-2; V: TRBV4-3; D: -; DNA: TGCGCCAGCAGCCAAGCTCAGGGGAACTATGGCTACACCTTC; CDR3: CASSQAQGNYGYTF
size: -; J: TRBJ2-7; V: TRBV9; D: TRBD1; DNA: TGTGCCAGCAGCGTAGGGGGGACAGGCTCCTACGAGCAGTACTTC; CDR3: CASSVGGTGSYEQYF
size: -; J: TRBJ2-1; V: TRBV7-8; D: TRBD2; DNA: TGTGCCAGCAGCTTATCGGGCGGGAGGTCCTGGGATGAGCAGTTCTTC; CDR3: CASSLSGGRSWDEQFF
size: -; J: TRBJ2-7; V: TRBV7-9; D: TRBD1; DNA: TGTGCCAGCAGCTCAACACAGATGGACAGGCCCTACGAGCAGTACTTC; CDR3: CASSSTQMDRPYEQYF
size: -; J: TRBJ2-7; V: TRBV19; D: -; DNA: TGTGCCAGTAGTATAGATCTCCCGGACAGAGGATCCTACGAGCAGTACTTC; CDR3: CASSIDLPDRGSYEQYF
size: -; J: TRBJ2-1; V: TRBV2; D: TRBD1; DNA: TGTGCCAGCAGTGATTGGGACAGGGATTACAATGAGCAGTTCTTC; CDR3: CASSDWDRDYNEQFF
size: -; J: TRBJ2-3; V: TRBV18; D: -; DNA: TGTGCCAGCTCACCAGGGGTAAGCACAGATACGCAGTATTTT; CDR3: CASSPGVSTDTQYF
size: -; J: TRBJ2-2; V: TRBV30; D: -; DNA: TGTGCCTGGGGGCCTCCGAACACCGGGGAGCTGTTTTTT; CDR3: CAWGPPNTGELFF
size: -; J: TRBJ2-3; V: TRBV7-8; D: TRBD2; DNA: TGTGCCAGCAGCTTAGATCCAGCGGGGACTAGCACAGATACGCAGTATTTT; CDR3: CASSLDPAGTSTDTQYF
size: -; J: TRBJ2-7; V: TRBV29-1; D: TRBD1; DNA: TGCAGCGTTGTGACAGGGTCCTACGAGCAGTACTTC; CDR3: CSVVTGSYEQYF
size: once; J: TRBJ1-1; V: TRBV7-3; D: -; DNA: TGTGCCAGCAGCCCTCTGCCGGTGAACACTGAAGCTTTCTTT; CDR3: CASSPLPVNTEAFF
size: -; J: TRBJ2-3; V: TRBV27; D: -; DNA: TGTGCCAGCAGGACCCAGGGTCGGACAGATACGCAGTATTTT; CDR3: CASRTQGRTDTQYF
size: -; J: TRBJ2-1; V: TRBV11-2; D: TRBD2; DNA: TGTGCCAGCAGCTCAATCCTTAGCGGGAGGCTGTACAATGAGCAGTTCTTC; CDR3: CASSSILSGRLYNEQFF
size: -; J: TRBJ2-1; V: TRBV28; D: TRBD2; DNA: TGTGCCAGCAGTTTGGCAAAACGGGAGGGCCGGTTCTTC; CDR3: CASSLAKREGRFF
size: -; J: TRBJ1-1; V: TRBV19; D: -; DNA: TGTGCCAGTAGTATCGACAGGCAGGGAGTCACTGAAGCTTTCTTT; CDR3: CASSIDRQGVTEAFF
size: -; J: TRBJ1-2; V: TRBV15; D: TRBD1; DNA: TGTGCCACCAGCTCCCCAGGGGGCTATGGCTACACCTTC; CDR3: CATSSPGGYGYTF
size: -; J: TRBJ2-3; V: TRBV6-5; D: -; DNA: TGTGCCAGCAGTTCGGGGCGCACAGATACGCAGTATTTT; CDR3: CASSSGRTDTQYF
size: -; J: TRBJ2-1; V: TRBV28; D: -; DNA: TGTGCCAGCAGTGCGGGACAGCACTACAATGAGCAGTTCTTC; CDR3: CASSAGQHYNEQFF
size: once; J: TRBJ2-7; V: TRBV7-9; D: -; DNA: TGTGCCAGCAGCTCAGCCGGGGGGCGGGAGTACTTC; CDR3: CASSSAGGREYF
size: -; J: TRBJ2-2; V: TRBV29-1; D: TRBD1; DNA: TGCAGCGCTTGGGGACAGACGAACACCGGGGAGCTGTTTTTT; CDR3: CSAWGQTNTGELFF
size: -; J: TRBJ2-7; V: TRBV4-1; D: -; DNA: TGCGCCAGCAGCCAAGACTTTAAGGACGAGCAGTACTTC; CDR3: CASSQDFKDEQYF
size: -; J: TRBJ1-4; V: TRBV25-1; D: -; DNA: TGTGCCAGCAGGCGAGCAACTAATGAAAAACTGTTTTTT; CDR3: CASRRATNEKLFF
size: -; J: TRBJ1-1; V: TRBV14; D: TRBD1; DNA: TGTGCCAGCAGCCAATTCCTGGACAGGGTTGGCACTGAAGCTTTCTTT; CDR3: CASSQFLDRVGTEAFF
size: -; J: TRBJ1-2; V: TRBV2; D: -; DNA: TGTGCCAGCAGGCCAACGGCATCCCCCTATGGCTACACCTTC; CDR3: CASRPTASPYGYTF
size: -; J: TRBJ2-2; V: TRBV7-9; D: TRBD1; DNA: TGTGCCAGCAGCGCGACAGGGGTCACCGGGGAGCTGTTTTTT; CDR3: CASSATGVTGELFF
size: -; J: TRBJ2-7; V: TRBV4-1; D: -; DNA: TGCGCCAGCTCCCCACAGGGCGGATTTTACGAGCAGTACTTC; CDR3: CASSPQGGFYEQYF
size: -; J: TRBJ2-5; V: TRBV5-1; D: -; DNA: TGCGCCAGCAGCTTGGATAGGACATCGTGGGAGACCCAGTACTTC; CDR3: CASSLDRTSWETQYF
size: few; J: TRBJ1-1; V: TRBV27; D: TRBD1; DNA: TGTGCCAGCAGCACGGGACAGGGGTACACTGAAGCTTTCTTT; CDR3: CASSTGQGYTEAFF
size: once; J: TRBJ2-1; V: TRBV18; D: -; DNA: TGTGCCAGCTCACCTTCTCCCTCCTTTGTGACCTACAATGAGCAGTTCTTC; CDR3: CASSPSPSFVTYNEQFF
size: -; J: TRBJ2-3; V: TRBV9; D: TRBD2; DNA: TGTGCCAGCAGCGTAGAAGTAGCGGGAGGGCCCACAGATACGCAGTATTTT; CDR3: CASSVEVAGGPTDTQYF
size: -; J: TRBJ2-1; V: TRBV27; D: -; DNA: TGTGCCAGCCCGTTGTGCCGGAATGAGCAGTTCTTC; CDR3: CASPLCRNEQFF
size: -; J: TRBJ2-2; V: TRBV7-8; D: -; DNA: TGTGCCAGCAGCGACAGTTCGAACACCGGGGAGCTGTTTTTT; CDR3: CASSDSSNTGELFF
size: -; J: TRBJ2-7; V: TRBV4-3; D: TRBD1; DNA: TGCGCCAGCAGCCAAGGGACAGGCCTCTCCTACGAGCAGTACTTC; CDR3: CASSQGTGLSYEQYF
size: -; J: TRBJ2-7; V: TRBV4-2; D: TRBD2; DNA: TGTGCCAGCAGCCAAGGGACTAGCGTCGACGAGCAGTACTTC; CDR3: CASSQGTSVDEQYF
size: -; J: TRBJ2-5; V: TRBV4-1; D: -; DNA: TGCGCCAGCAGCCTATGGGAGGGGGTGGTCGCCCAGTACTTC; CDR3: CASSLWEGVVAQYF
size: -; J: TRBJ1-1; V: TRBV13; D: -; DNA: TGTGCCAGCAGCTTACTCCCTAACAAGAACACTGAAGCTTTCTTT; CDR3: CASSLLPNKNTEAFF
size: -; J: TRBJ1-3; V: TRBV6-5; D: TRBD1; DNA: TGTGCCAGCAGGCGACGGCAGGGGGTTGCAAACACCATATATTTT; CDR3: CASRRRQGVANTIYF
size: -; J: TRBJ2-3; V: TRBV9; D: -; DNA: TGTGCCAGCAGCGAGTGGGGTGATACGCAGTATTTT; CDR3: CASSEWGDTQYF
size: once; J: TRBJ2-2; V: TRBV27; D: -; DNA: TGTGCCAGCAGTTTAATCGTCGGAGCCGGGGAGCTGTTTTTT; CDR3: CASSLIVGAGELFF
size: -; J: TRBJ2-5; V: TRBV7-6; D: -; DNA: TGTGCCAGCAGCTCGCGAGGGGACATCAGCCAAGAGACCCAGTACTTC; CDR3: CASSSRGDISQETQYF
size: -; J: TRBJ2-7; V: TRBV19; D: TRBD1; DNA: TGTGCCACCAGACAGGGCTACGAGCAGTACTTC; CDR3: CATRQGYEQYF
size: -; J: TRBJ2-1; V: TRBV11-2; D: -; DNA: TGTGCCAGCAGCACCGGGACGGTCAATGAGCAGTTCTTC; CDR3: CASSTGTVNEQFF
size: -; J: TRBJ2-1; V: TRBV11-2; D: -; DNA: TGTGCCAGCAGCTTAGGACCCCAGAATGAGCAGTTCTTC; CDR3: CASSLGPQNEQFF
size: -; J: TRBJ2-2; V: TRBV27; D: -; DNA: TGTGCCAGCAGTCCTAGACTAGCCGGGGAGCTGTTTTTT; CDR3: CASSPRLAGELFF
size: -; J: TRBJ2-1; V: TRBV7-3; D: -; DNA: TGTGCCAGCAGCCCCCGGGCCGGAGATGAGCAGTTCTTC; CDR3: CASSPRAGDEQFF
size: -; J: TRBJ2-7; V: TRBV5-1; D: TRBD1; DNA: TGCGCCAGCAGCTACATGACAGGGTGGGAGAACGACGAGCAGTACTTC; CDR3: CASSYMTGWENDEQYF
size: -; J: TRBJ2-7; V: TRBV5-4; D: -; DNA: TGTGCCAGCAGCTTTCAGGGCAGGGCAAACGAGCAGTACTTC; CDR3: CASSFQGRANEQYF
size: -; J: TRBJ1-1; V: TRBV27; D: -; DNA: TGTGCCAGCAGTCTACAACCGCAGTCCATTGAAGCTTTCTTT; CDR3: CASSLQPQSIEAFF
size: -; J: TRBJ2-5; V: TRBV7-6; D: -; DNA: TGTGCCAGCGCGGAGGCAGACCAAGAGACCCAGTACTTC; CDR3: CASAEADQETQYF
size: -; J: TRBJ2-7; V: TRBV7-8; D: TRBD2; DNA: TGTGCCAGCAGCTTAGACGCGGGAGGGCTCTCCTACGAGCAGTACTTC; CDR3: CASSLDAGGLSYEQYF
size: few; J: TRBJ2-2; V: TRBV9; D: -; DNA: TGTGCCAGCAGCGTAAATGGTGGGGAGCTGTTTTTT; CDR3: CASSVNGGELFF
size: -; J: TRBJ2-5; V: TRBV13; D: -; DNA: TGTGCCACCGCGACGAGAGAGACCCAGTACTTC; CDR3: CATATRETQYF